This is a list of T cell receptor beta chains from one sample in a study of molecular identifiers for immune sequencing clone quantification. TCRdb used MiXCR to reprocess the PCR reads, holding one entry per CDR3 protein. The table shows around 480,000 distinct CDR3 sequences, with roughly 26% occurring only once. Sequenced sample: naive CD8+ T cells from blood, with Jurkat cell RNA spiked in. These receptors were taken from a human donor in good health. Some libraries in this study had Jurkat cell RNA spiked in. Both conserved end residues are part of each CDR3. Fields, in order: D gene, clone size, J gene, V gene, CDR3 protein, CDR3 DNA. The D gene is left open where the match is weak. Clone size is shown for a subset of rows, as once, few, many or a class of expanded clone.

d_call: TRBD2; clone_size: few; j_call: TRBJ2-1; v_call: TRBV6-5; cdr3_aa: CASKGALAGAGNEQFF; cdr3_nt: TGTGCCAGCAAGGGGGCTCTAGCGGGAGCGGGTAATGAGCAGTTCTTC
d_call: TRBD1; clone_size: -; j_call: TRBJ2-1; v_call: TRBV12-3/TRBV12-4; cdr3_aa: CASSLFWTGSYNEQFF; cdr3_nt: TGTGCCAGCAGCCTATTCTGGACAGGATCCTACAATGAGCAGTTCTTC
d_call: -; clone_size: -; j_call: TRBJ1-2; v_call: TRBV15; cdr3_aa: CATSRDEGVYGYTF; cdr3_nt: TGTGCCACCAGCAGAGATGAGGGGGTCTATGGCTACACCTTC
d_call: -; clone_size: many; j_call: TRBJ2-7; v_call: TRBV25-1; cdr3_aa: CASSEYQSPLHF; cdr3_nt: TGTGCCAGCAGTGAATATCAGTCCCCCTTACACTTC
d_call: -; clone_size: few; j_call: TRBJ2-3; v_call: TRBV2; cdr3_aa: CASSALAADTQYF; cdr3_nt: TGTGCCAGCAGCGCGCTAGCCGCAGATACGCAGTATTTT
d_call: -; clone_size: many; j_call: TRBJ2-4; v_call: TRBV29-1; cdr3_aa: CSVEGAAKKGLAKNIQYF; cdr3_nt: TGCAGCGTAGAAGGGGCAGCCAAGAAAGGTCTAGCCAAAAACATTCAGTACTTC
d_call: TRBD1; clone_size: many; j_call: TRBJ2-2; v_call: TRBV20-1; cdr3_aa: CSARDPGTGITGELFF; cdr3_nt: TGCAGTGCTAGAGATCCCGGGACAGGGATTACCGGGGAGCTGTTTTTT
d_call: -; clone_size: -; j_call: TRBJ2-6; v_call: TRBV4-3; cdr3_aa: CASSQDNVRSGANVLTF; cdr3_nt: TGCGCCAGCAGCCAAGATAACGTACGCTCTGGGGCCAACGTCCTGACTTTC
d_call: -; clone_size: many; j_call: TRBJ1-1; v_call: TRBV29-1; cdr3_aa: CSVEGASLNTEAFF; cdr3_nt: TGCAGCGTTGAAGGCGCGTCGCTGAACACTGAAGCTTTCTTT
d_call: TRBD2; clone_size: -; j_call: TRBJ2-1; v_call: TRBV7-2; cdr3_aa: CASSDKLGLAGGHNEQFF; cdr3_nt: TGTGCCAGCAGCGACAAGTTGGGACTAGCGGGAGGGCACAATGAGCAGTTCTTC
d_call: -; clone_size: many; j_call: TRBJ2-7; v_call: TRBV6-2/TRBV6-3; cdr3_aa: CASADSYEQYF; cdr3_nt: TGTGCTAGCGCCGACTCCTACGAGCAGTACTTC
d_call: -; clone_size: few; j_call: TRBJ2-6; v_call: TRBV7-2; cdr3_aa: CASSLWGDSGANVLTF; cdr3_nt: TGTGCCAGCAGCTTATGGGGCGACTCTGGGGCCAACGTCCTGACTTTC
d_call: -; clone_size: -; j_call: TRBJ2-5; v_call: TRBV28; cdr3_aa: CASSLDPSSQETQYF; cdr3_nt: TGTGCCAGCAGTTTAGATCCATCGTCTCAAGAGACCCAGTACTTC
d_call: -; clone_size: -; j_call: TRBJ2-7; v_call: TRBV29-1; cdr3_aa: CSVEAQEGQLYEQYF; cdr3_nt: TGCAGCGTTGAAGCTCAGGAGGGACAACTCTACGAGCAGTACTTC
d_call: -; clone_size: -; j_call: TRBJ1-1; v_call: TRBV7-2; cdr3_aa: CASSLGGAYTEAFF; cdr3_nt: TGTGCCAGCAGCTTAGGGGGCGCGTACACTGAAGCTTTCTTT
d_call: -; clone_size: many; j_call: TRBJ1-1; v_call: TRBV20-1; cdr3_aa: CSARVLGGRNTEAFF; cdr3_nt: TGCAGTGCTAGAGTTTTGGGGGGCCGGAACACTGAAGCTTTCTTT
d_call: -; clone_size: -; j_call: TRBJ2-2; v_call: TRBV4-3; cdr3_aa: CASSQDLAGANTGGLFF; cdr3_nt: TGCGCCAGCAGCCAAGATCTGGCGGGGGCGAACACCGGGGGGCTGTTTTTT
d_call: -; clone_size: -; j_call: TRBJ1-5; v_call: TRBV4-1; cdr3_aa: CARSQGAGPDNQPQHF; cdr3_nt: TGCGCCCGCAGCCAAGGCGCGGGCCCGGATAATCAGCCCCAGCATTTT
d_call: -; clone_size: few; j_call: TRBJ1-1; v_call: TRBV6-2/TRBV6-3; cdr3_aa: CASSYYRTNTEAFF; cdr3_nt: TGTGCCAGCAGTTATTACAGGACAAACACTGAAGCTTTCTTT
d_call: -; clone_size: many; j_call: TRBJ1-2; v_call: TRBV7-2; cdr3_aa: CASSLEGGYGYTF; cdr3_nt: TGTGCCAGCAGCTTAGAAGGGGGCTATGGCTACACCTTC
d_call: TRBD1; clone_size: -; j_call: TRBJ2-5; v_call: TRBV7-9; cdr3_aa: CASSLPGRDRNQGTQYF; cdr3_nt: TGTGCCAGCAGCCTACCGGGCCGGGACAGAAATCAAGGGACCCAGTACTTC
d_call: TRBD1; clone_size: many; j_call: TRBJ1-2; v_call: TRBV6-5; cdr3_aa: CASSYAGGSYGYTF; cdr3_nt: TGTGCCAGCAGTTACGCAGGGGGCAGCTATGGCTACACCTTC
d_call: -; clone_size: -; j_call: TRBJ2-1; v_call: TRBV6-5; cdr3_aa: CASSSRTGLTQFF; cdr3_nt: TGTGCCAGCAGTTCTAGAACGGGACTCACGCAGTTCTTC
d_call: TRBD1; clone_size: few; j_call: TRBJ1-1; v_call: TRBV6-6; cdr3_aa: CASYLGDREAFF; cdr3_nt: TGTGCCAGCTACCTGGGGGACAGGGAAGCTTTCTTT
d_call: -; clone_size: few; j_call: TRBJ2-5; v_call: TRBV11-2; cdr3_aa: CASSSAGYQETQYF; cdr3_nt: TGTGCCAGCAGCTCGGCGGGATACCAAGAGACCCAGTACTTC